One and the same sample provided the 18 T cell receptor beta chains below, sequenced in a study of blood T cell repertoires in COVID-19. TCRdb keeps only in-frame clones here, not all; method: immunoSEQ multiplex PCR. The sample lists fewer than 150,000 clones; roughly 71% were seen once. The source material was peripheral blood. The receptors shown here come from a man aged 80 or over with acute or convalescent COVID-19.

The chain carries TRBV5-6 and TRBJ2-5, with TRBD1 matching 9 bases. The junction had 7 bases not matched to a gene; V was cut back by 5 bases and J by 5 bases. This CDR3 has 14 residues. Germline lookup yields CDR1 SGHDT and CDR2 YYEEEE. The CDR3 DNA follows: TGTGCCAGCAGACTTTGGGACAGGGCGGAGACCCAGTACTTC. It yields the protein CASRLWDRAETQYF.

The rearrangement links TRBV5-6 to TRBJ2-5; D might be TRBD1 (6 bases). Looked up from germline, CDR1 is SGHDT and CDR2 is YYEEEE. The CDR3 extends over 13 amino acids. V lost 6 bases and J lost 6, with 15 bases in between. CDR3 DNA sequence: TGTGCCAGCACCCTAGGGCAGGGGAAGACCCAGTACTTC. It specifies CASTLGQGKTQYF.

There are a few counts of this clone. The chain combines TRBV7-2 with TRBJ1-6, with a possible D match to TRBD1 (5 bases). V dropped 5 bases and J dropped 7 bases, with 12 bases sitting between them. This CDR3 is 14 amino acids long. Per germline, CDR1 SGHTA and CDR2 FQGNSA. The CDR3: CASSPGGINSPLHF. Written as DNA, the CDR3 is TGTGCCAGCAGCCCGGGGGGGATCAATTCACCCCTCCACTTT.

V gene TRBV5-1 combines with J gene TRBJ2-7, with D perhaps matching TRBD1 (6 bases). This CDR3 contains 15 residues. Per the germline V gene, CDR1 is SGHRS and CDR2 is YFSETQ. V lost 6 bases and J 1 base, leaving 17 bases between the germline ends. In DNA, the CDR3 is TGCGCCAGCAAAGGGCCAGGGGCCCTATCCTACGAGCAGTACTTC. Residues: CASKGPGALSYEQYF.

J is TRBJ2-5 and V is TRBV4-2; 8 nucleotides align to TRBD2. This CDR3 has 15 residues. CDR1 and CDR2 from the germline V gene are LGHNA and YNFKEQ. With 4 bases clipped from V and 5 bases from J, the junction kept 9 bases outside the gene matches. CDR3 nucleotides: TGTGCCAGCAGCCCCTCAATAGCGGGGCTGGAGACCCAGTACTTC. It codes for CASSPSIAGLETQYF.

The V and J genes are TRBV3-1 (or the pseudogene TRBV3-2) and TRBJ2-1, with 10 positions matching TRBD1. The V segment lost 1 base and the J segment 4 bases; nucleotides outside the gene matches: 7. This CDR3 has 17 amino acids. CDR1 is LGHDT, CDR2 YNNKEL, per germline (reference sequence). CDR3 nucleotides: TGTGCCAGCAGCCAAGTTTTACTGGGACAGGGGTACAATGAGCAGTTCTTC. Protein sequence: CASSQVLLGQGYNEQFF.

The chain links TRBV2 to TRBJ1-2, with 8 nucleotides matching TRBD1. The V and J ends lost 8 bases and 3 bases, in that order; junction bases with no gene match: 11. The germline CDR1 and CDR2 sequences are SNHLY and FYNNEI. The CDR3 has 15 amino acids. Here the CDR3 reads CASRQGRQGYYGYTF. In DNA, the CDR3 is TGTGCCAGCCGACAGGGGCGACAGGGATACTATGGCTACACCTTC.

V usage is TRBV18 and J usage is TRBJ2-3; D not certain. This CDR3 has 16 amino acids. Germline CDR1 KGHSH, CDR2 LQKENI. Trimming left V 2 bases short and J 0 bases short, with 12 bases between. The CDR3 spells CASSPISVSSTDTQYF. The CDR3 DNA reads as TGTGCCAGCTCACCAATTTCGGTCTCGAGCACAGATACGCAGTATTTT.

This chain links TRBV19 with TRBJ1-5, with TRBD1 matching 7 bases. CDR3 length: 15 residues. Germline V gene data show CDR1 as LNHDA and CDR2 as SQIVND (reference sequence). After removal of 7 bases from V and 4 bases from J, the junction contained 10 bases not matched to a gene. The CDR3 loop reads CASKRDSIENQPQHF. The DNA of the CDR3 is TGTGCCAGTAAACGGGACAGTATCGAAAATCAGCCCCAGCATTTT.

This rearrangement joins TRBV6-2 or TRBV6-3 to TRBJ2-2; 8 bases match TRBD1. V was pared by 2 bases and J by 9 bases, with 14 bases of the junction left unmatched. The CDR3 loop spans 17 amino acids. CDR1 and CDR2 from the germline V gene are MNHEY and SVGEGT. The CDR3 spells CASSYGGWDRRRWELFF. CDR3 bases: TGTGCCAGCAGTTACGGAGGATGGGACAGGAGGCGCTGGGAGCTGTTTTTT.

The chain joins TRBV11-1 to TRBJ2-7; unclear D gene. V lost 2 bases, J lost 5 bases, and 7 bases lay in between. CDR3 length: 12 amino acids. Looked up from germline, CDR1 is SGHAT and CDR2 is FQDESV (reference sequence). The CDR3, as DNA: TGTGCCAGCAGCTTAAGCGTCCACGAGCAGTACTTC. It translates to CASSLSVHEQYF.

V is TRBV5-1 and J is TRBJ2-2; D gene uncertain. The CDR3 totals 14 residues. Germline values: CDR1 SGHRS, CDR2 YFSETQ. V was shortened by 0 bases and J by 2 bases, with 5 bases between the two germline ends. CDR3 DNA: TGCGCCAGCAGCTTGGGAGGAAACACCGGGGAGCTGTTTTTT. Residues: CASSLGGNTGELFF.

This sequence joins TRBV5-1 and TRBJ2-3; possibly TRBD2 for D (6 bases). Trimming removed 4 bases from V and 0 bases from J, with 12 bases in between. The CDR3 is 15 residues long. CDR1 is SGHRS, CDR2 YFSETQ, per germline. The CDR3 bases are TGCGCCAGCAGCATAGGCGGGGAAAGCACAGATACGCAGTATTTT. Its translation is CASSIGGESTDTQYF.

This clone was picked up many times. V gene TRBV15 combines with J gene TRBJ2-7, with D unclear. The V end was cut by 0 bases, the J end by 3 bases, with 3 bases between. Germline V gene data show CDR1 as LNHNV and CDR2 as YYDKDF (reference sequence). This CDR3 spans 12 amino acids. The CDR3 DNA reads TGTGCCACCAGCAGAGATTACTACGAGCAGTACTTC. Amino acid sequence: CATSRDYYEQYF. The full variable domain, in which reference TRBV15 and TRBJ2-7 provide the parts outside the CDR3, is DAMVIQNPRYQVTQFGKPVTLSCSQTLNHNVMYWYQQKSSQAPKLLFHYYDKDFNNEADTPDNFQSRRPNTSFCFLDIRSPGLGDTAMYLCATSRDYYEQYFGPGTRLTVT.

The chain joins TRBV30 to TRBJ1-4; no reliable D call. The CDR3 spans 11 residues. Germline CDR1 and CDR2: GTSNPN and SVGIG (reference sequence). V was shortened by 5 bases and J by 10 bases, with 11 bases between the two germline ends. DNA of the CDR3: TGTGCCTGGGGGGAAGGCGGAAAACTGTTTTTT. Amino acids: CAWGEGGKLFF.

Note on this clone: The same CDR3 arises from other DNA sequences in this sample as well. V is TRBV5-1 and J is TRBJ1-2; D is ambiguous. Germline V gene lookup returns CDR1 SGHRS and CDR2 YFSETQ. V shed 0 bases and J shed 0 bases, with 6 bases lying between them. This CDR3 is built from 14 residues. The CDR3 DNA reads TGCGCCAGCAGCTTGGACAGTTCTAACTATGGCTACACCTTC. It yields the protein CASSLDSSNYGYTF.

This rearrangement joins TRBV21-1 to TRBJ1-2; the table names TRBD1, a call not compared with the DNA. TRBV21-1 is a documented pseudogene. The CDR3 runs 16 residues. The CDR3 sequence is CASSRYKGQGRDGYTF. CDR3 nucleotide sequence: TGTGCCAGCAGCAGATACAAAGGACAGGGCCGGGATGGCTACACCTTC.

The chain couples TRBV9 to TRBJ2-3; 9 bases align to TRBD2. The germline V gene encodes CDR1 SGDLS and CDR2 YYNGEE. This CDR3 comprises 16 residues. Trimming removed 4 bases from V and 3 bases from J; junction bases left unmatched: 9. CDR3 nucleotide sequence: TGTGCCAGCAGCCCCTCGCCTAGCGGGGCGACAGATACGCAGTATTTT. This codes for CASSPSPSGATDTQYF.